The rows below give T cell receptor beta chains drawn from one sample of a study of regulatory T cells in long-lasting Graves disease. In TCRdb, the multiplex PCR reads were re-called with MiXCR into one record per CDR3 protein. The sample contains roughly 530,000 distinct CDR3 sequences, 15% to 20% of which appear only once. This sample was also put to use in a study of T cells in Graves' hyperthyroidism and ophthalmopathy.

This specimen was peripheral blood mononuclear cells (PBMCs), taken at new diagnosis, from a patient treated with antithyroid drugs. The receptors were sampled from a woman aged 40-65 years with Graves disease. Both conserved end residues are part of each CDR3. D genes are given only for firm matches. Clone sizes are given selectively: once, few, many, or a class where the clone is expanded.

v_gene: TRBV3-1; d_gene: NA; j_gene: TRBJ2-3; abundance: few; CDR3nt: TGTGCCAGCAGCCTGATGCGGGGAGTAGATACGCAGTATTTT; CDR3aa: CASSLMRGVDTQYF
v_gene: TRBV27; d_gene: TRBD2; j_gene: TRBJ2-3; abundance: many; CDR3nt: TGTGCCAGCACCCCTCTCCTCCTAGCGGGGAGGACAGATACGCAGTATTTT; CDR3aa: CASTPLLLAGRTDTQYF
v_gene: TRBV11-3; d_gene: TRBD1; j_gene: TRBJ2-2; abundance: NA; CDR3nt: TGTGCCAGCAGCTCTGACAGGGTAAACACCGGGGAGCTGTTTTTT; CDR3aa: CASSSDRVNTGELFF
v_gene: TRBV28; d_gene: NA; j_gene: TRBJ2-1; abundance: many; CDR3nt: TGTGCCAGCTGGGGGCCTTACAATGAGCAGTTCTTC; CDR3aa: CASWGPYNEQFF
v_gene: TRBV5-1; d_gene: NA; j_gene: TRBJ1-1; abundance: few; CDR3nt: TGCGCCAGCAGCTTGACAGGGATGGGCACTGAAGCTTTCTTT; CDR3aa: CASSLTGMGTEAFF
v_gene: TRBV18; d_gene: TRBD2; j_gene: TRBJ2-1; abundance: many; CDR3nt: TGTGCCAGCTCACCAGCGGGGATAGCGGGTGAGCAGTTCTTC; CDR3aa: CASSPAGIAGEQFF
v_gene: TRBV9; d_gene: NA; j_gene: TRBJ2-7; abundance: few; CDR3nt: TGTGCCAGCAGCCCCCGGACAGCCTATCACGAGCAGTACTTC; CDR3aa: CASSPRTAYHEQYF
v_gene: TRBV24-1; d_gene: NA; j_gene: TRBJ1-2; abundance: NA; CDR3nt: TGTGCCACCAGTGACCAGACTAGGTATGGCTACACCTTC; CDR3aa: CATSDQTRYGYTF
v_gene: TRBV29-1; d_gene: NA; j_gene: TRBJ2-4; abundance: NA; CDR3nt: TGCAGCGTACCCGGGACGGCAAACATTCAGTACTTC; CDR3aa: CSVPGTANIQYF
v_gene: TRBV15; d_gene: NA; j_gene: TRBJ2-5; abundance: few; CDR3nt: TGTGCCACCAGCGGCGGGACTTCACAAGAGACCCAGTACTTC; CDR3aa: CATSGGTSQETQYF
v_gene: TRBV19; d_gene: NA; j_gene: TRBJ2-7; abundance: few; CDR3nt: TGTGCCAGTAGTATAGGAGACCAAACCTACGAGCAGTACTTC; CDR3aa: CASSIGDQTYEQYF
v_gene: TRBV12-5; d_gene: NA; j_gene: TRBJ2-1; abundance: few; CDR3nt: TGTGCTAGTGGTTTGATAGGAGCGTCTGAGCAGTTCTTC; CDR3aa: CASGLIGASEQFF
v_gene: TRBV27; d_gene: NA; j_gene: TRBJ2-3; abundance: many; CDR3nt: TGTGCCAGCAGTCCCCCGGGACGGCCGGATACGCAGTATTTT; CDR3aa: CASSPPGRPDTQYF
v_gene: TRBV19; d_gene: NA; j_gene: TRBJ2-5; abundance: few; CDR3nt: TGTGCCAGTAGTATGAGGGGGCAAGAGACCCAGTACTTC; CDR3aa: CASSMRGQETQYF
v_gene: TRBV2; d_gene: NA; j_gene: TRBJ1-1; abundance: NA; CDR3nt: TGTGCCAGCAGTGAAGCAGCGTCAGCTAGCACTGAAGCTTTCTTT; CDR3aa: CASSEAASASTEAFF
v_gene: TRBV7-6; d_gene: NA; j_gene: TRBJ2-5; abundance: NA; CDR3nt: TGTGCCAGCAGTCCCCGCTTAGAGACCCAGTACTTC; CDR3aa: CASSPRLETQYF
v_gene: TRBV7-9; d_gene: NA; j_gene: TRBJ2-5; abundance: NA; CDR3nt: TGTGCCAGCAGCTTACCGAGGGGTGTGAAAGAGACCCAGTACTTC; CDR3aa: CASSLPRGVKETQYF
v_gene: TRBV12-3/TRBV12-4; d_gene: NA; j_gene: TRBJ1-2; abundance: many; CDR3nt: TGTGCCAGCAGTCAACAGGCCCCCAACGGCTACACCTTC; CDR3aa: CASSQQAPNGYTF
v_gene: TRBV3-1; d_gene: NA; j_gene: TRBJ2-1; abundance: many; CDR3nt: TGTGCCAGCAGCCAAGTAACGGGTGAGCAGTTCTTC; CDR3aa: CASSQVTGEQFF
v_gene: TRBV5-6; d_gene: NA; j_gene: TRBJ1-1; abundance: NA; CDR3nt: TGTGCCAGCAGCTTGGCGGCCCTTACCGACAGGAACACTGAAGCTTTCTTT; CDR3aa: CASSLAALTDRNTEAFF
v_gene: TRBV7-9; d_gene: NA; j_gene: TRBJ2-2; abundance: NA; CDR3nt: TGTGCCAGCAGCTTAGGGACAGCGGCGGAGGAGCTGTTTTTT; CDR3aa: CASSLGTAAEELFF
v_gene: TRBV12-3/TRBV12-4; d_gene: NA; j_gene: TRBJ1-5; abundance: many; CDR3nt: TGTGCCAGCAGCTTAGGAAGTCAGCCCCAGCATTTT; CDR3aa: CASSLGSQPQHF
v_gene: TRBV6-1; d_gene: NA; j_gene: TRBJ1-4; abundance: many; CDR3nt: TGTGCCAGCAGTGAGTCCACGGGTGAAAAACTGTTTTTT; CDR3aa: CASSESTGEKLFF
v_gene: TRBV3-1; d_gene: NA; j_gene: TRBJ2-5; abundance: few; CDR3nt: TGTGCCAGCAGCCGGGCTGGGGGCCGTGGGACCCAGTACTTC; CDR3aa: CASSRAGGRGTQYF
v_gene: TRBV19; d_gene: NA; j_gene: TRBJ2-4; abundance: NA; CDR3nt: TGTGCCAGTAGTACCCAGGGGACCTTAGTAGCCAAAAACATTCAGTACTTC; CDR3aa: CASSTQGTLVAKNIQYF
v_gene: TRBV24-1; d_gene: NA; j_gene: TRBJ2-3; abundance: NA; CDR3nt: TGTGCCACCAGCGACCAGACAGATACGCAGTATTTT; CDR3aa: CATSDQTDTQYF
v_gene: TRBV19; d_gene: NA; j_gene: TRBJ2-1; abundance: many; CDR3nt: TGTGCCACCCGACAGCCTCCCTACAATGAGCAGTTCTTC; CDR3aa: CATRQPPYNEQFF
v_gene: TRBV6-1; d_gene: TRBD1; j_gene: TRBJ2-3; abundance: NA; CDR3nt: TGTGCCAGCAACTCGAGGGGGGACAGGATAACAGATACGCAGTATTTT; CDR3aa: CASNSRGDRITDTQYF
v_gene: TRBV12-3/TRBV12-4; d_gene: TRBD1; j_gene: TRBJ1-1; abundance: many; CDR3nt: TGTGCCAGCAGTTTTAGGCGGGACAGGGCGGTTGAAGCTTTCTTT; CDR3aa: CASSFRRDRAVEAFF
v_gene: TRBV7-9; d_gene: NA; j_gene: TRBJ1-1; abundance: many; CDR3nt: TGTGCCAGCAGCTTAGCTCGGGGCGGGACTGAAGCTTTCTTT; CDR3aa: CASSLARGGTEAFF
v_gene: TRBV5-1; d_gene: NA; j_gene: TRBJ1-5; abundance: many; CDR3nt: TGCGCCAGCAGCTTGAGTGGGGAGCAGCCCCAGCATTTT; CDR3aa: CASSLSGEQPQHF
v_gene: TRBV5-1; d_gene: NA; j_gene: TRBJ2-5; abundance: NA; CDR3nt: TGCGCCAGCAGCTCCTCGGGGGCTATTGAACAAGAGACCCAGTACTTC; CDR3aa: CASSSSGAIEQETQYF
v_gene: TRBV7-9; d_gene: NA; j_gene: TRBJ2-7; abundance: many; CDR3nt: TGTGCCAGCAGTCACTTCGGGCAGGGCGACTACGAGCAGTACTTC; CDR3aa: CASSHFGQGDYEQYF
v_gene: TRBV27; d_gene: TRBD1; j_gene: TRBJ1-6; abundance: few; CDR3nt: TGTGCCAGCAGTTTGTGGACAGGGAGTTCACCCCTCCACTTT; CDR3aa: CASSLWTGSSPLHF
v_gene: TRBV12-5; d_gene: NA; j_gene: TRBJ1-5; abundance: many; CDR3nt: TGTGCCAGCGGGTCCGATCAGCCCCAGCATTTT; CDR3aa: CASGSDQPQHF
v_gene: TRBV7-9; d_gene: NA; j_gene: TRBJ1-5; abundance: NA; CDR3nt: TGTGCCAGCAGCGATCAGGGGTTAAGCAATCAGCCCCAGCATTTT; CDR3aa: CASSDQGLSNQPQHF
v_gene: TRBV19; d_gene: TRBD2; j_gene: TRBJ2-1; abundance: NA; CDR3nt: TGTGCCAGTAGTATGCTAGCGGGGGTGACCAATGAGCAGTTCTTC; CDR3aa: CASSMLAGVTNEQFF
v_gene: TRBV12-3/TRBV12-4; d_gene: TRBD1; j_gene: TRBJ1-1; abundance: NA; CDR3nt: TGTACCAGCAGTTTTTGGACAGGACCTCTGAACACTGAAGCTTTCTTT; CDR3aa: CTSSFWTGPLNTEAFF
v_gene: TRBV7-8; d_gene: NA; j_gene: TRBJ1-2; abundance: many; CDR3nt: TGTGCCAGCAGCTTAGCTGGGGCGGGGGCGGGTGGCTACACCTTC; CDR3aa: CASSLAGAGAGGYTF
v_gene: TRBV11-2; d_gene: NA; j_gene: TRBJ1-3; abundance: many; CDR3nt: TGTGCCAGCACCGTCGTAGGGGTTGGAAACACCATATATTTT; CDR3aa: CASTVVGVGNTIYF
v_gene: TRBV20-1; d_gene: TRBD1; j_gene: TRBJ1-4; abundance: few; CDR3nt: TGCAGTGCTATCTCAAGCTTCGGACAGGGTTCGGCAACTAATGAAAAACTGTTTTTT; CDR3aa: CSAISSFGQGSATNEKLFF
v_gene: TRBV7-9; d_gene: NA; j_gene: TRBJ2-7; abundance: NA; CDR3nt: TGTGCCAGCAGCTTAGATCTCGGGGGTTCCTACGAGCAGTACTTC; CDR3aa: CASSLDLGGSYEQYF
v_gene: TRBV9; d_gene: TRBD1; j_gene: TRBJ1-5; abundance: NA; CDR3nt: TGTGCCAGCAGCGCCGGGACAGATCATCAGCCCCAGCATTTT; CDR3aa: CASSAGTDHQPQHF
v_gene: TRBV18; d_gene: NA; j_gene: TRBJ2-7; abundance: NA; CDR3nt: TGTGCCAGCTCCCGGTCAGGAGGAACCTACGAGCAGTACTTC; CDR3aa: CASSRSGGTYEQYF
v_gene: TRBV6-2/TRBV6-3; d_gene: TRBD1; j_gene: TRBJ1-1; abundance: NA; CDR3nt: TGTGCCAGCAGTTACTCGATACAGGGGGCGTGGGACACTGAAGCTTTCTTT; CDR3aa: CASSYSIQGAWDTEAFF
v_gene: TRBV5-1; d_gene: NA; j_gene: TRBJ1-5; abundance: many; CDR3nt: TGCGCCAGCAGCTTGGCCGCGGGATCTGATCAGCCCCAGCATTTT; CDR3aa: CASSLAAGSDQPQHF
v_gene: TRBV7-9; d_gene: NA; j_gene: TRBJ1-5; abundance: many; CDR3nt: TGTGCCAGCAGCCTTAGTTGGGCCTCAGCCCAGCATTTT; CDR3aa: CASSLSWASAQHF
v_gene: TRBV12-3/TRBV12-4; d_gene: NA; j_gene: TRBJ1-2; abundance: many; CDR3nt: TGTGCCAGCAGTCCAGGGGTAGGCTACTATGGCTACACCTTC; CDR3aa: CASSPGVGYYGYTF
v_gene: TRBV3-1; d_gene: NA; j_gene: TRBJ1-2; abundance: many; CDR3nt: TGTGCCAGCAGCCCGGCAGGAGATCAACTACCAGGCTACACCTTC; CDR3aa: CASSPAGDQLPGYTF
v_gene: TRBV28; d_gene: NA; j_gene: TRBJ1-5; abundance: many; CDR3nt: TGTGCCAGCAGTCGGAAAAAGGGTATAAGCAATCAGCCCCAGCATTTT; CDR3aa: CASSRKKGISNQPQHF
v_gene: TRBV25-1; d_gene: NA; j_gene: TRBJ2-1; abundance: NA; CDR3nt: TGTGCCAGCAGTCTGGGGTACGGGCGGCAGTTCTTC; CDR3aa: CASSLGYGRQFF
v_gene: TRBV12-3/TRBV12-4; d_gene: NA; j_gene: TRBJ1-1; abundance: NA; CDR3nt: TGTGCCAGCACCTCCCGGGGGAGCACTGAAGCTTTCTTT; CDR3aa: CASTSRGSTEAFF
v_gene: TRBV9; d_gene: NA; j_gene: TRBJ2-7; abundance: many; CDR3nt: TGTGCCAGCAGCGTAGACGGGGCCATCTCCTACGAGCAGTACTTC; CDR3aa: CASSVDGAISYEQYF
v_gene: TRBV20-1; d_gene: NA; j_gene: TRBJ2-2; abundance: NA; CDR3nt: TGCAGTGCTAGAGATCTTCGGGCAGGAAACACCGGGGAGCTGTTTTTT; CDR3aa: CSARDLRAGNTGELFF